This entry lists 17 T cell receptor beta chains sequenced from one sample in a study of a mutant IDH1 vaccine in newly diagnosed glioma. Specified time point: week 11, during vaccination. Each vaccine dose was 300 ug of mutant IDH1 20-mer peptide, with topical imiquimod. No antigen is known for these receptors. Profiling relied on immunoSEQ multiplex PCR, and the TCRdb table lists in-frame clones only, not all of them. Altogether some 30,000 clones are present, around four fifths being singletons, with the ten largest covering more than 20%. Specimen: PBMCs, collected from a glioma patient whose treatment included an IDH1 peptide vaccine. Source of these receptors: a man aged 25-45 years with glioma.

The chain carries TRBV6-5 and TRBJ2-7, with 8 bases that match TRBD1. CDR3 length equals 14 residues. The germline V gene has CDR1 MNHEY and CDR2 SVGAGI. With 5 bases clipped from V and 3 bases from J, the junction kept 6 bases outside the gene matches. The CDR3 spells CASSGTGLIYEQYF. CDR3 sequence (DNA): TGTGCCAGCAGTGGGACAGGTCTTATCTACGAGCAGTACTTC.

The rearrangement links TRBV4-1 to TRBJ2-1; 8 bases match TRBD2. Germline-derived CDR1 and CDR2 are MGHRA and YSYEKL. This CDR3 is built from 15 residues. Germline trimming cut 5 bases from V and 3 bases from J; bases unmatched to any gene: 6. The CDR3 is CASSLSGGFYNEQFF. The CDR3 region has the DNA TGCGCCAGCAGCTTGAGCGGGGGATTCTACAATGAGCAGTTCTTC.

The chain recombines TRBV14 with TRBJ2-3, with 11 bases matching TRBD2. The CDR3 is made up of 17 amino acids. The V and J ends lost 4 bases and 6 bases, in that order; junction bases with no gene match: 12. Germline lookup yields CDR1 SGHDN and CDR2 FVKESK. As DNA, the CDR3 is TGTGCCAGCAGCCCCTTTGTAGCGGGAGGGTCCACGGATACGCAGTATTTT. Its translation is CASSPFVAGGSTDTQYF.

This clone is a singleton in its sample. The chain uses TRBV11-2 and TRBJ2-4; D is possibly TRBD2 (5 bases). The CDR3 loop spans 14 amino acids. Between the trimmed V and J ends, which lost 1 base and 2 bases, there was a span of 6 bases. Germline loops: CDR1 SGHAT, CDR2 FQNNGV. The CDR3 DNA reads as TGTGCCAGCAGCTTAGTAGCGACCAAAAACATTCAGTACTTC. This codes for CASSLVATKNIQYF.

The V gene is TRBV15, the J gene TRBJ1-2; 8 bases fit TRBD1. CDR1 is LNHNV and CDR2 is YYDKDF in the germline V gene (reference sequence). The V and J ends lost 8 bases and 4 bases, in that order; junction bases with no gene match: 9. The CDR3 consists of 14 residues. In DNA, the CDR3 is TGTGCCACCTCGAGAGGACAGGGAAGCTATGGCTACACCTTC. Its translation is CATSRGQGSYGYTF.

The chain joins TRBV6-1 to TRBJ2-2, with D possibly matching TRBD1 (6 bases). Trimming cost V 6 bases and J 0 bases, with 11 bases left between them. The CDR3 has 15 residues. The germline V gene encodes CDR1 MNHNS and CDR2 SASEGT. The CDR3 DNA reads as TGTGCCAGCAGCCTTAGGACAGCGAACACCGGGGAGCTGTTTTTT. This sequence encodes CASSLRTANTGELFF.

This clone came up once. The chain couples TRBV6-5 to TRBJ2-3; D remains ambiguous. V lost 0 bases and J lost 6, with 13 bases in between. Germline V gene sequence: CDR1 MNHEY, CDR2 SVGAGI. The CDR3 has 15 residues. DNA of the CDR3: TGTGCCAGCAGTTACTCGATAGGGCAGTTGGATACGCAGTATTTT. Amino acid sequence: CASSYSIGQLDTQYF.

The V call is TRBV10-1, the J call TRBJ2-2; 7 bases fit TRBD1. The length of the CDR3 is 13 residues. The germline gives CDR1 WNHNN, CDR2 SYGVQD (reference sequence). V lost 7 bases, J lost 5 bases, and 4 bases stayed unmatched. In nucleotides, the CDR3 is TGCGCCAGCACCGACAGGGAAACCGGGGAGCTGTTTTTT. This codes for CASTDRETGELFF.

In its sample, this clone was seen once. The CDR3 nucleotides are TGTGCCAGCAGTGAAGTAGCGGGAGGCCTCGAGCAGTACTTC. Translation gives CASSEVAGGLEQYF. The chain carries TRBV6-1 and TRBJ2-7; 10 bases are shared with TRBD2. V shed 1 base and J 6 bases; nucleotides not matched to a gene: 3. Germline loops: CDR1 MNHNS, CDR2 SASEGT. This CDR3 contains 14 residues.

The chain couples TRBV30 to TRBJ1-6, with D perhaps TRBD1 (5 bases). The CDR3 covers 13 residues. Trimming stripped 4 bases from V and 12 bases from J, with 16 bases between. Looked up from germline, CDR1 is GTSNPN and CDR2 is SVGIG (reference sequence). The CDR3 region has the DNA TGTGCCTGGACCCTAGGCTTTAGGGGACCCCTCCACTTT. Its translation is CAWTLGFRGPLHF.

CDR3 protein: CASSIGGQGSGYTF. CDR3 nucleotide sequence: TGTGCCAGTAGTATAGGGGGACAGGGTTCCGGCTACACCTTC. The chain recombines TRBV19 with TRBJ1-2, with 9 bases lining up with TRBD1. Germline V lookup: CDR1 LNHDA, CDR2 SQIVND (reference sequence). This CDR3 contains 14 residues. The trim removed 1 base at V and 8 bases at J, leaving 5 bases unmatched. Complete variable domain (other parts from reference TRBV19 and TRBJ1-2): DGGITQSPKYLFRKEGQNVTLSCEQNLNHDAMYWYRQDPGQGLRLIYYSQIVNDFQKGDIAEGYSVSREKKESFPLTVTSAQKNPTAFYLCASSIGGQGSGYTFGSGTRLTVV.

The J gene is TRBJ2-3, the V gene TRBV19; D uncertain. Trimming took 2 bases from V and 0 from J, leaving 12 bases between them. Per the germline V gene, CDR1 is LNHDA and CDR2 is SQIVND (reference sequence). This CDR3 comprises 16 residues. The CDR3 region is CASSITVRTSTDTQYF. CDR3 DNA sequence: TGTGCCAGTAGTATAACAGTCAGAACTAGCACAGATACGCAGTATTTT. Together with reference TRBV19 and TRBJ2-3, the CDR3 gives the full variable domain: DGGITQSPKYLFRKEGQNVTLSCEQNLNHDAMYWYRQDPGQGLRLIYYSQIVNDFQKGDIAEGYSVSREKKESFPLTVTSAQKNPTAFYLCASSITVRTSTDTQYFGPGTRLTVL.

This clone came up a few times. This chain uses TRBV5-1 with TRBJ2-1, with 8 bases fitting TRBD2. The CDR3 totals 19 residues. J lost 0 bases, V lost 2 bases, and 13 bases had no gene match. The germline gives CDR1 SGHRS, CDR2 YFSETQ. The CDR3 loop is CASSLGRKVAGSSYNEQFF. CDR3 DNA: TGCGCCAGCAGCTTAGGGCGGAAAGTAGCGGGAAGCTCCTACAATGAGCAGTTCTTC.

The chain carries TRBV9 and TRBJ1-2; D remains ambiguous. The CDR3 has 15 residues. The germline CDR1 and CDR2 sequences are SGDLS and YYNGEE. V lost 5 bases, J lost 0 bases, and 14 bases lay in between. CDR3 in DNA: TGTGCCAGCAGTCTTAGAGAACAAGCTAACTATGGCTACACCTTC. It is translated as CASSLREQANYGYTF.

The V gene is TRBV7-9, the J gene TRBJ1-2; the D is unclear. Germline-derived CDR1 and CDR2 are SEHNR and FQNEAQ (reference sequence). With 5 bases removed from V and 5 bases from J, the gap between germline ends came to 6 bases. This CDR3 has 11 amino acids. The CDR3 reads CASSQEYGYTF. The CDR3 DNA is TGTGCCAGCAGCCAGGAATATGGCTACACCTTC.

Notes on this clone: A read error may account for a junction end that differs from germline. This chain joins TRBV30 and TRBJ1-2; maybe TRBD1 (6 bases). CDR1 and CDR2 (germline): GTSNPN, SVGIG (reference sequence). The CDR3 sequence is 11 residues long. CDR3 DNA sequence: TGCTCAGGGGTACTGAGCTATGGCTACACCTTC. Amino acid sequence: CSGVLSYGYTF.

The rearrangement uses TRBV15 and TRBJ2-3; D is possibly TRBD2 (6 bases). Germline V gene data show CDR1 as LNHNV and CDR2 as YYDKDF (reference sequence). This CDR3 has 16 residues. Trimming removed 0 bases from V and 1 base from J, with 11 bases in between. Here the CDR3 reads CATSRDVASGTDTQYF. The CDR3 region has the DNA TGTGCCACCAGCAGAGATGTGGCTAGCGGCACAGATACGCAGTATTTT.